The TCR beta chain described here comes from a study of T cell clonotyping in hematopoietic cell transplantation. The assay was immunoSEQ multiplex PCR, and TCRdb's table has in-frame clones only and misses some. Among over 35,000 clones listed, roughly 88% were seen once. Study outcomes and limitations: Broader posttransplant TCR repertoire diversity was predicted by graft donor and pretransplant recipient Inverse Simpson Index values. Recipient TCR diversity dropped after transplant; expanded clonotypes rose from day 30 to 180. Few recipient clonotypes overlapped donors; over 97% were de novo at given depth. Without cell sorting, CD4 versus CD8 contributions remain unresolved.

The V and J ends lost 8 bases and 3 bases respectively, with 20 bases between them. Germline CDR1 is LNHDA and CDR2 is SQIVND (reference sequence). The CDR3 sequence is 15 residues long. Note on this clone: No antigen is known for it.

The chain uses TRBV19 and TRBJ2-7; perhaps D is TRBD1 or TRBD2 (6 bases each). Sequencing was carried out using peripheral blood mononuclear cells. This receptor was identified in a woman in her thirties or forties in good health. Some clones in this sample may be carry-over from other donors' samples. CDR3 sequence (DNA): TGTGCCAGTGACAAAGGCCCCGGGGGCGGCTACGAGCAGTACTTC. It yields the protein CASDKGPGGGYEQYF. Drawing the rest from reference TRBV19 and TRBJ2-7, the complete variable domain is DGGITQSPKYLFRKEGQNVTLSCEQNLNHDAMYWYRQDPGQGLRLIYYSQIVNDFQKGDIAEGYSVSREKKESFPLTVTSAQKNPTAFYLCASDKGPGGGYEQYFGPGTRLTVT.